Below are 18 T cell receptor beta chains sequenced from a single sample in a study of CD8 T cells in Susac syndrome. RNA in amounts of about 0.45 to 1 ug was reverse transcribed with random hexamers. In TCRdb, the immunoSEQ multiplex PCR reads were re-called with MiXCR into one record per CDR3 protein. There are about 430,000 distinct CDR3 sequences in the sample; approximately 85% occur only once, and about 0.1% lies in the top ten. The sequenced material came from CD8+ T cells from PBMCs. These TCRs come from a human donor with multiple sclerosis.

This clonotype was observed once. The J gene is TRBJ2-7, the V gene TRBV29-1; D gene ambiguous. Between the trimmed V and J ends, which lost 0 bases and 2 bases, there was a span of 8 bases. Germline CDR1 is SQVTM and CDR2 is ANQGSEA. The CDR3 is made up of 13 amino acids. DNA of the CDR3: TGCAGCGTTGAAGACACCGGTACCTACGAGCAGTACTTC. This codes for CSVEDTGTYEQYF.

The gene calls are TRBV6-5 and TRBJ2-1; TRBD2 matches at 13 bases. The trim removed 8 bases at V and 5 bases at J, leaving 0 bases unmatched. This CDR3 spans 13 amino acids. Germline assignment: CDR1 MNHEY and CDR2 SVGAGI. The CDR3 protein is CASGTSGNNEQFF. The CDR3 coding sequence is TGTGCCAGCGGGACTAGCGGGAACAATGAGCAGTTCTTC.

The CDR3 spells CATSREPPLGYEQYF. In DNA form, the CDR3 reads TGTGCCACCAGCAGAGAGCCCCCGTTGGGCTACGAGCAGTACTTC. J is TRBJ2-7 and V is TRBV15; D is ambiguous. V lost 0 bases to trimming and J lost 3 bases, with 12 bases between them. The CDR3 covers 15 residues. Per germline, CDR1 LNHNV and CDR2 YYDKDF (reference sequence).

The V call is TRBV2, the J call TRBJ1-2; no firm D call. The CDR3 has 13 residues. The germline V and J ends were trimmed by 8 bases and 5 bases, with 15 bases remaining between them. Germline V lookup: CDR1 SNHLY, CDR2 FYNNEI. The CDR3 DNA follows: TGTGCCAGCGCTCTGGAGAGGGAATATGGCTACACCTTC. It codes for CASALEREYGYTF.

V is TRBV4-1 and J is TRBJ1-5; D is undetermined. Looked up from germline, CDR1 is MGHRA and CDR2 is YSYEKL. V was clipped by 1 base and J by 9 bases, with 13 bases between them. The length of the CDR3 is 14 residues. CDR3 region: CASSQGPDLRPQHF. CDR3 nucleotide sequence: TGCGCCAGCAGCCAAGGCCCCGACTTGAGGCCCCAGCATTTT.

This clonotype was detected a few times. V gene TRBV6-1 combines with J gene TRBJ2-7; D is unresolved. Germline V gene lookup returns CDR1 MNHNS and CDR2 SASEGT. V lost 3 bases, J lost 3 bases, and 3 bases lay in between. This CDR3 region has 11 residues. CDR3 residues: CASSDIYEQYF. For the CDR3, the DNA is TGTGCCAGCAGTGATATCTACGAGCAGTACTTC.

The CDR3 DNA sequence: TGCGCCAGCAGCCGGACAGGATCGAACACTGAAGCTTTCTTT. It encodes CASSRTGSNTEAFF. The rearrangement links TRBV5-1 to TRBJ1-1, with TRBD1 matching 7 bases. The CDR3 is made up of 14 amino acids. The junction had 4 bases not matched to a gene; V was cut back by 4 bases and J by 1 base. Germline V gives CDR1 SGHRS, CDR2 YFSETQ.

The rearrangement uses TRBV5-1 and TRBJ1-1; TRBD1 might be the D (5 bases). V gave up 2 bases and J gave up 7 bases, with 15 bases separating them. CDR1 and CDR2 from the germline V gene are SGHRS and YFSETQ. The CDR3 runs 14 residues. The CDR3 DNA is TGCGCCAGCAGCTTAAGTGGGACCTGGCTTGAAGCTTTCTTT. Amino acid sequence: CASSLSGTWLEAFF.

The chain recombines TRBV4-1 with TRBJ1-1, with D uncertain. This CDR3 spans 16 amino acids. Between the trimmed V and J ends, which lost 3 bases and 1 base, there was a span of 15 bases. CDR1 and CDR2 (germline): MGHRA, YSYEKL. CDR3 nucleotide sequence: TGCGCCAGCAGCCAGGCCGACGGACGGTCGAACACTGAAGCTTTCTTT. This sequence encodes CASSQADGRSNTEAFF.

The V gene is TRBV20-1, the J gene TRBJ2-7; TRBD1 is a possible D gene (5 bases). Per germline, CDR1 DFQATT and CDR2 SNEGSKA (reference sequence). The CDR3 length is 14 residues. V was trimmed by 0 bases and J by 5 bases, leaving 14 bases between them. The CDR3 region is CSARDQDKANEQYF. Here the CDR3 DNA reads TGCAGTGCTAGAGATCAGGACAAGGCAAACGAGCAGTACTTC.

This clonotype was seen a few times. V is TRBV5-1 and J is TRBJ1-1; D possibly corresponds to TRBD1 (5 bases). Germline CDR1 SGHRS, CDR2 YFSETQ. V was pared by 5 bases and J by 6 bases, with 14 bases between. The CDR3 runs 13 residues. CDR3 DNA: TGCGCCAGCAGGCGGGGACGGGGGGCTGAAGCTTTCTTT. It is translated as CASRRGRGAEAFF.

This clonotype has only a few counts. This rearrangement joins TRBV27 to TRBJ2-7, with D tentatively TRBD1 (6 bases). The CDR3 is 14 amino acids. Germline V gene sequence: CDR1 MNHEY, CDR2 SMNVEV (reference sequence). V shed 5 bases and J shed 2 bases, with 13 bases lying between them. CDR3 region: CASSPRTVPYEQYF. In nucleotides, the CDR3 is TGTGCCAGCAGTCCCCGGACAGTTCCCTACGAGCAGTACTTC.

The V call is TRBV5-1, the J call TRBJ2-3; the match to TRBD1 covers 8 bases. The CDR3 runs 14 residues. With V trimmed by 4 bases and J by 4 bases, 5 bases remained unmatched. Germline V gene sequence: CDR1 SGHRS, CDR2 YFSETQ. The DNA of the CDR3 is TGCGCCAGCAGCATAGGACAGGGCTCAGATACGCAGTATTTT. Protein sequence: CASSIGQGSDTQYF.

The CDR3 bases are TGTGCCAGCAGTTCCCTAGTAAGTGAGACCCAGTACTTC. This gives the protein CASSSLVSETQYF. The V call is TRBV12-3 or TRBV12-4, the J call TRBJ2-5; D uncertain. The V and J ends lost 4 bases and 5 bases respectively, with 11 bases between them. The CDR3 has 13 amino acids.

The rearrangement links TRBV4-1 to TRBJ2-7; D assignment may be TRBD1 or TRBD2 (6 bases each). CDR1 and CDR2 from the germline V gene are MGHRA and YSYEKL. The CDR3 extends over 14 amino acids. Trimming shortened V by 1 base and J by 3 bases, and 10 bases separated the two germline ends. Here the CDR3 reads CASSQGRGNYEQYF. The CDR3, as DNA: TGCGCCAGCAGCCAAGGGAGGGGGAACTACGAGCAGTACTTC.

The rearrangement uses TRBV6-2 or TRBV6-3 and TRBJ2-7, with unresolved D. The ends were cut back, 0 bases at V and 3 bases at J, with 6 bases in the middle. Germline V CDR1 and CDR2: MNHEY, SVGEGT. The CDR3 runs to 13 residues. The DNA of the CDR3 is TGTGCCAGCAGTTACTCGAACGACTACGAGCAGTACTTC. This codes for CASSYSNDYEQYF.

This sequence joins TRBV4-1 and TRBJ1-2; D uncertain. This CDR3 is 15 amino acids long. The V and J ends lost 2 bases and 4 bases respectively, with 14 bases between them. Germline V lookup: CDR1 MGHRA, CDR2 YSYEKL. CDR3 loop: CASSQSRAQLYGYTF. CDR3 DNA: TGCGCCAGCAGCCAATCGAGGGCTCAGCTCTATGGCTACACCTTC.

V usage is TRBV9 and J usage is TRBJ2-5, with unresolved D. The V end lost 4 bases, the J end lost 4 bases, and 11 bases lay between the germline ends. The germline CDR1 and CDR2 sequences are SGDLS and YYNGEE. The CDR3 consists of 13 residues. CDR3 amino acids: CASSLTPGETQYF. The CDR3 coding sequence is TGTGCCAGCAGCCTCACGCCGGGAGAGACCCAGTACTTC.